This TCR beta chain was sequenced for a study of blood T cell repertoires in COVID-19. Study details: Samples representing acute and convalescent COVID-19 were sourced from the United States, Italy and Spain.

The cohort comprised adults aged roughly 18 to 95 years residing in about 25 US areas. Participant-reported clinical history was the basis for cohort assignment. Sequencing used immunoSEQ multiplex PCR; TCRdb keeps in-frame clones, though not all of them. The table shows about 140,000 clones, with over 75% occurring only once. The clonotype originates from a woman aged 50 to 65 who had recovered from COVID-19. The sequenced sample was PBMCs or T cells enriched from blood (not recorded which).

CDR3 in amino acids: CASRELAGGSYEQYF. The CDR3 nucleotides read TGTGCCAGCAGGGAACTAGCGGGAGGGTCCTACGAGCAGTACTTC. The rearrangement joins TRBV2 to TRBJ2-7; 13 bases are a match to TRBD2. V was clipped by 6 bases and J by 1 base; unmatched bases: 3. This CDR3 spans 15 amino acids. CDR1 is SNHLY, CDR2 FYNNEI, per germline.